Included here is one TCR beta chain sequence, with context. Its antigen is still unknown. This table comes from immunoSEQ multiplex PCR, and its TCRdb copy is limited to in-frame clones, with some not included. The data show tens of thousands of clones, with 75% to 85% seen just once and 40% to 65% held by the top ten. The sample is drawn from a study of T cell responses to AZD1222 COVID-19 vaccine. Findings and limits, study-wide: Among vaccine-associated CD4 TCRs, coverage spanned spike, with dominance at 160-218 and 743-854. No day 14 peak samples; only post-peak repertoires were characterized. Reportedly, nearly half of unique spike TCRs recognized epitopes outside B.1.351/B.1.1.7 mutations.

In germline, CDR1 is KGHDR, CDR2 SFDVKD. V shed 9 bases, J shed 10 bases, and the junction held 13 bases outside the gene matches. CDR3 size: 14 residues. The chain uses TRBV24-1 and TRBJ2-1, with 8 nucleotides matching TRBD2. The sequence was obtained from an adult in good health. The sample consisted of peripheral blood, taken on day 0 of AZD1222 vaccination. CDR3 protein: CATQGAGVYREQFF. CDR3 DNA sequence: TGTGCCACCCAGGGAGCGGGAGTTTACCGCGAGCAGTTCTTC.